These 16 T cell receptor beta chains came from one sample sequenced in a study of post-analysis software for immune sequencing data. Study-level findings and limits: Elevated frequency relative to controls characterized four to six TRBV segments in patients, TRBV5-6, TRBV5-1 and TRBV20-1 among them.

Presence of unique molecular identifiers characterized the TCR beta cDNA libraries. TCRdb re-analysed the PCR reads in MiXCR, keeping a single row per CDR3 protein. This repertoire shows roughly 800,000 distinct CDR3 sequences, approximately 50% found once; its top ten account for approximately 4.5%. These receptors are not linked to any known antigen. Sequencing was carried out using blood. The receptors were sampled from a girl under 18 with multiple sclerosis.

This chain links TRBV4-1 with TRBJ1-4, with D tentatively TRBD1 (5 bases). CDR1 MGHRA and CDR2 YSYEKL come from the germline V gene. CDR3 length: 15 residues. Between the trimmed V and J ends, which lost 4 bases and 7 bases, there was a span of 16 bases. CDR3 DNA: TGCGCCAGCAGCCCGTCAGCCGGGGGTGGTGAAAAACTGTTTTTT. This translates into CASSPSAGGGEKLFF.

Only a few counts were recorded for this clonotype. The chain employs TRBV6-5 and TRBJ1-2; D remains unclear. This CDR3 comprises 11 residues. V shed 6 bases and J shed 5 bases, with 7 bases lying between them. Germline CDR1 is MNHEY and CDR2 is SVGAGI. CDR3 nucleotides: TGTGCCAGCAGCGGGCGTTATGGCTACACCTTC. This encodes CASSGRYGYTF.

The chain has TRBV2 and TRBJ2-1, with D perhaps TRBD1 (5 bases). This CDR3 spans 15 amino acids. From germline, CDR1 is SNHLY and CDR2 FYNNEI. Trimming shortened V by 4 bases and J by 0 bases, and 10 bases separated the two germline ends. The CDR3 DNA follows: TGTGCCAGCAGTGGGGGCCCGAGCTCCTACAATGAGCAGTTCTTC. The encoded protein is CASSGGPSSYNEQFF. The whole variable domain, filled in from reference TRBV2 and TRBJ2-1, reads EPEVTQTPSHQVTQMGQEVILRCVPISNHLYFYWYRQILGQKVEFLVSFYNNEISEKSEIFDDQFSVERPDGSNFTLKIRSTKLEDSAMYFCASSGGPSSYNEQFFGPGTRLTVL.

The gene calls are TRBV10-3 and TRBJ2-7, with unresolved D. CDR3 size: 14 residues. V was pared by 2 bases and J by 2 bases, with 10 bases between. Germline CDR1 and CDR2: ENHRY and SYGVKD. The CDR3 spells CAISEGRLTYEQYF. The CDR3 bases are TGTGCCATCAGTGAGGGACGGCTCACCTACGAGCAGTACTTC.

The chain links TRBV6-5 to TRBJ2-3; D not certain. The CDR3 is 12 residues long. V gave up 6 bases and J gave up 4 bases, with 8 bases separating them. The germline V gene encodes CDR1 MNHEY and CDR2 SVGAGI. The CDR3 coding sequence is TGTGCCAGCAGCAACGACGCAGATACGCAGTATTTT. It is translated as CASSNDADTQYF.

This clonotype was seen only a few times. J is TRBJ1-5 and V is TRBV20-1, with D maybe TRBD1 (6 bases). Trimming cost V 1 base and J 7 bases, with 20 bases left between them. Germline values: CDR1 DFQATT, CDR2 SNEGSKA (reference sequence). CDR3 size: 16 residues. In DNA, the CDR3 is TGCAGTGCTAGAGTCGGGACATATGCGGCTGGGCAGCCCCAGCATTTT. This codes for CSARVGTYAAGQPQHF.

The V call is TRBV28, the J call TRBJ1-6; possible D gene TRBD1, 5 bases. This CDR3 has 13 amino acids. V was trimmed by 7 bases and J by 6 bases, leaving 10 bases between them. The germline CDR1 and CDR2 sequences are MDHEN and SYDVKM. The CDR3 protein is CASKMTVNSPLHF. CDR3 sequence (DNA): TGTGCCAGCAAGATGACAGTTAATTCACCCCTCCACTTT.

This sequence joins TRBV20-1 and TRBJ2-5, with 8 bases fitting TRBD2. CDR1 and CDR2 from the germline V gene are DFQATT and SNEGSKA (reference sequence). V trimming: 3 bases; J trimming: 2 bases; junction bases outside the gene matches: 8. The CDR3 is made up of 15 amino acids. The CDR3, as DNA: TGCAGTGCTAGTGGGGCGGGAGGACCACAAGAGACCCAGTACTTC. Its translation: CSASGAGGPQETQYF.

Only a few counts were recorded for this clonotype. The V and J genes are TRBV4-1 and TRBJ2-3; 11 bases match TRBD2. The V gene end was trimmed by 4 bases and the J gene end by 1 base; junction bases not matched to a gene: 7. This CDR3 has 17 residues. Germline CDR1 MGHRA, CDR2 YSYEKL. CDR3 sequence (DNA): TGCGCCAGCAGCCGGGACGATAGCGGGAGGGGCACAGATACGCAGTATTTT. It yields the protein CASSRDDSGRGTDTQYF.

The chain is built from TRBV19 and TRBJ2-3; D is unresolved. CDR3 length: 14 residues. V was trimmed by 6 bases and J by 2 bases, leaving 12 bases between them. The germline V gene encodes CDR1 LNHDA and CDR2 SQIVND (reference sequence). The CDR3: CASRGLTSTDTQYF. In nucleotides, the CDR3 is TGTGCCAGTAGAGGCCTAACCTCCACAGATACGCAGTATTTT. Filled out from reference TRBV19 and TRBJ2-3, the complete variable domain reads DGGITQSPKYLFRKEGQNVTLSCEQNLNHDAMYWYRQDPGQGLRLIYYSQIVNDFQKGDIAEGYSVSREKKESFPLTVTSAQKNPTAFYLCASRGLTSTDTQYFGPGTRLTVL.

The rearrangement links TRBV20-1 to TRBJ2-3, with D unresolved. This CDR3 region has 16 residues. The V and J ends lost 3 bases and 1 base respectively, with 17 bases between them. The germline V gene encodes CDR1 DFQATT and CDR2 SNEGSKA (reference sequence). The CDR3 loop is CSASPDGRYGTDTQYF. The CDR3 DNA is TGCAGTGCTAGCCCGGACGGACGATACGGCACAGATACGCAGTATTTT.

The sample holds a few counts of this clonotype. The J gene is TRBJ2-7, the V gene TRBV10-3, with D perhaps TRBD2 (5 bases). This CDR3 has 16 residues. Per the germline V gene, CDR1 is ENHRY and CDR2 is SYGVKD. The V end lost 0 bases, the J end lost 3 bases, and 15 bases lay between the germline ends. The CDR3 loop reads CAISESSWGEGYEQYF. The CDR3 DNA reads as TGTGCCATCAGTGAGTCTTCCTGGGGTGAGGGCTACGAGCAGTACTTC.

This clonotype has a handful of counts. The genes are TRBV30 and TRBJ2-7; D unresolved. The germline V gene encodes CDR1 GTSNPN and CDR2 SVGIG (reference sequence). V lost 1 base and J lost 5, with 6 bases in between. The CDR3 length is 11 residues. The CDR3 DNA follows: TGTGCCTGGAGTGCACATAACGAGCAGTACTTC. This encodes CAWSAHNEQYF.

The chain recombines TRBV14 with TRBJ2-7; the match to TRBD1 covers 7 bases. The junction had 10 bases not matched to a gene; V was cut back by 0 bases and J by 2 bases. The germline V gene encodes CDR1 SGHDN and CDR2 FVKESK. This CDR3 has 17 amino acids. This CDR3 reads CASSQDLPGTVPYEQYF. The DNA of the CDR3 is TGTGCCAGCAGCCAAGATTTACCCGGGACAGTACCCTACGAGCAGTACTTC.

V gene TRBV6-5 combines with J gene TRBJ1-6, with 7 bases that match TRBD1. In germline, CDR1 is MNHEY, CDR2 SVGAGI. This CDR3 is built from 14 residues. The V gene end was trimmed by 8 bases and the J gene end by 2 bases; junction bases not matched to a gene: 3. The CDR3: CASRQGTYNSPLHF. The CDR3 DNA follows: TGTGCCAGCCGACAGGGAACCTATAATTCACCCCTCCACTTT.

The chain joins TRBV20-1 to TRBJ2-1; TRBD2 matches 8 bases. V lost 6 bases to trimming and J lost 0 bases; unmatched junction nucleotides: 7. Germline V gene sequence: CDR1 DFQATT, CDR2 SNEGSKA (reference sequence). This CDR3 is 15 amino acids long. The CDR3 sequence is CSARPGGSSYNEQFF. The CDR3 DNA reads TGCAGTGCAAGGCCGGGGGGGAGCTCCTACAATGAGCAGTTCTTC.